This record covers a single T cell receptor (beta chain). The clone's antigen remains unknown. Per-base qualities were not stored, and no clone one base away is much larger. These data come from a study of blood T cell repertoires in COVID-19 (dated by TCRdb to the early 2020s). Regarding the study in general: Collaborator samples came from the United States, Italy and Spain and covered acute and convalescent phases of COVID-19. The dataset comprised deeply sampled blood TCRbeta repertoires from subjects exposed to, actively infected with, or recovered from COVID-19. Nearly every sample came with metadata listing a de-identified subject ID, COVID-19 status, age in years and sex. The prospective study material was composed of cDNA or gDNA derived from T cells, B-cell-depleted T cells, or PBMCs. The samples were drawn from the first 160 participants of the ongoing ImmuneRACE study and from 1,200 or so subjects provided by 6 global collaborators. A freely available public database, intended as a resource for researchers studying the immune response to SARS-CoV-2, is where the repertoires were released. Where available, HLA class I and class II types were taken from metadata supplied by the sample provider and were not determined by assay-based typing.

Findings and caveats that apply to the study as a whole: The amount of clinical and demographic metadata varied by source and participant and was provided uncurated.

Collaborating institutions collected whole blood in K2EDTA tubes following their own protocols. For TCRbeta analysis, collaborator samples were shipped as frozen whole blood, as isolated PBMCs, or as DNA extracted from either sample type. The germline V gene specifies MGHDK as CDR1 and SYGVNS as CDR2. Its CDR3 holds 15 amino acids, cysteine through phenylalanine. Solely the CDR3 DNA is kept, with 45 bases framed from the first base. V lost 0 bases and J lost 3 bases; the stretch between them is 11 bases long. TCRbeta CDR3 regions were amplified from genomic DNA by means of the immunoSEQ Assay, a bias-controlled multiplex PCR. The source study handled its data this way. The number of nucleated cells in each sample was estimated by amplification of reference gene primers within the assay. To quantify the absolute abundance of each unique TCRbeta CDR3 rearrangement, sequence reads were collapsed and filtered. For each sample, productive Simpson clonality was calculated as the square root of Simpson's diversity index over productive rearrangements. Not all clones reach the TCRdb copy of this immuneACCESS table, which keeps in-frame sequences only. Checked studies attribute under half of the gap to unresolved V genes and leave the rest unexplained. The V and J calls and clone size were taken over from that table, and D and trimming were inferred from the DNA. In all, the sample holds roughly 32,000 clones, and about nine tenths of those were seen once. Over 1.5% of the sample goes to the ten largest clones.

The V and J genes are TRBV25-1 and TRBJ1-1, with the D gene too uncertain to name. The specimen sequenced was peripheral blood. This TCR was recovered from a man between 50 and 59 years old with active or convalescent COVID-19. CDR3 protein: CASSEYGSTYTEAFF. DNA sequence: TGTGCCAGCAGTGAATATGGCAGTACCTACACTGAAGCTTTCTTT.